The TCR beta chain described here comes from a study of shared clonotypes between healthy human individuals. Study outcomes and limitations: Though the depth was large, rarefaction showed that sorted-subset sequencing was incomplete.

The CD4+ fraction was divided into a CD45RA+ naive subset and a CD45RA-negative memory subset. Per the study methods: Junction-only sequences produced by ImmunoSEQ had no quality scores, so filtering differed. The protocol was immunoSEQ multiplex PCR, while the TCRdb copy is restricted to in-frame clones and leaves out a portion. V and J calls and clone size come straight from that table; D and trimming were deduced from the DNA. The sample consists of about 2.5 million clones, around 90% of them appearing once. Germline CDR1 reads SQVTM; CDR2 reads ANQGSEA. Trimming took 7 bases from V and 0 from J; bases not matched to a gene: 6. CDR3 size: 14 residues. In regard to this clone: Antigen: not known.

The sequence derives from a man aged 18 to 30 in good health. Some clones in this sample may be carry-over from other donors' samples. Material for sequencing was naive CD4+ T cells from PBMCs. Subset described: CD45RA+ positively selected. V usage is TRBV29-1 and J usage is TRBJ1-1; 9 bases are a match to TRBD1. The CDR3 DNA follows: TGCAGCGCCCAGAGGACAGGGGTGAACACTGAAGCTTTCTTT. As protein: CSAQRTGVNTEAFF.